Following are 7 T cell receptor beta chains from one sample sequenced in a study of cytomegalovirus exposure and HLA in healthy donors. The data were produced by immunoSEQ multiplex PCR, yet TCRdb's version contains in-frame clones alone and is incomplete. The sample contains about 56,000 clones, approximately 94% of which appear only once. Material: PBMCs. All receptors derive from a man aged 18 to 30 in good health and CMV-seronegative.

J is TRBJ1-2 and V is TRBV28, with D uncertain. V lost 3 bases, J lost 8 bases, and 13 bases lay in between. The CDR3 sequence is 13 residues long. Germline V CDR1 and CDR2: MDHEN, SYDVKM. The CDR3: CASSLSLPSGYTF. CDR3 nucleotides: TGTGCCAGCAGTTTGTCCCTACCGTCCGGCTACACCTTC.

The chain employs TRBV5-1 and TRBJ1-2, with TRBD1 matching 7 bases. From germline, CDR1 is SGHRS and CDR2 YFSETQ. The V gene end was trimmed by 0 bases and the J gene end by 8 bases; junction bases not matched to a gene: 7. This CDR3 has 14 amino acids. Here the CDR3 reads CASSLAAGGSGYTF. In DNA form, the CDR3 reads TGCGCCAGCAGCTTGGCAGCAGGGGGTAGCGGCTACACCTTC.

The V gene is TRBV19, the J gene TRBJ2-3; 7 bases are shared with TRBD2. Germline loops: CDR1 LNHDA, CDR2 SQIVND (reference sequence). The CDR3 covers 13 residues. The V gene end was trimmed by 8 bases and the J gene end by 10 bases; junction bases not matched to a gene: 12. The CDR3 loop reads CASGRGRAESQYF. CDR3 DNA sequence: TGTGCCAGTGGTCGCGGGAGAGCGGAGTCGCAGTATTTT.

The chain joins TRBV11-3 to TRBJ2-2; TRBD1 agrees at 7 bases. Germline CDR1 SGHNT, CDR2 YENEEA. V shed 4 bases, J shed 0 bases, and the junction held 2 bases outside the gene matches. This CDR3 region has 15 residues. CDR3 amino acids: CASSSDRANTGELFF. CDR3 bases: TGTGCCAGCAGCTCCGACAGGGCGAACACCGGGGAGCTGTTTTTT. The full variable domain, rest sourced from reference TRBV11-3 and TRBJ2-2, is EAGVVQSPRYKIIEKKQPVAFWCNPISGHNTLYWYLQNLGQGPELLIRYENEEAVDDSQLPKDRFSAERLKGVDSTLKIQPAELGDSAVYLCASSSDRANTGELFFGEGSRLTVL.

The chain combines TRBV28 with TRBJ2-2; D might be TRBD1 (6 bases). The V gene lost 10 bases and the J gene lost 0 bases, with 12 bases spanning the gap. Germline CDR1 reads MDHEN; CDR2 reads SYDVKM. The CDR3 runs 14 residues. The chain's CDR3 is CAIRDITNTGELFF. The CDR3 region has the DNA TGTGCCATTAGGGACATTACGAACACCGGGGAGCTGTTTTTT.

The V call is TRBV6-1, the J call TRBJ2-1, with TRBD1 matching 9 bases. Germline CDR1 and CDR2: MNHNS and SASEGT. CDR3 length equals 13 residues. The ends lost 6 bases at V and 12 bases at J; junction bases unmatched: 9. As DNA, the CDR3 is TGTGCCAGCAGATTGGGAACGACAGGGGGGCAGTTCTTC. This codes for CASRLGTTGGQFF.

The DNA of the CDR3 is TGTGCCAGCAGCATAACGGGGGGCGTAGCTAATGAAAAACTGTTTTTT. It translates to CASSITGGVANEKLFF. The chain is built from TRBV13 and TRBJ1-4, with D possibly TRBD1 on 6 matching bases. Germline V gene data show CDR1 as PRHDT and CDR2 as FYEKMQ (reference sequence). The CDR3 is made up of 16 amino acids. V was cut by 5 bases and J by 3 bases, with 16 bases left in between.